These T cell receptor beta chains were read from a single sample in a study of cytotoxic CD8 clonotypes in ibrutinib-treated CLL. Sequencing was performed with immunoSEQ multiplex PCR; in TCRdb, only in-frame clones are kept and a portion is missing. The data contain more than 30,000 clones, around 70% of them singletons. This sample comprised PBMCs, obtained before ibrutinib treatment. These receptors came from a human donor with chronic lymphocytic leukemia. Each CDR3 is given with its conserved first and last residue. The D gene is left open where the match is weak. Size is omitted from some rows. Given values are once, few, many or a class for expanded clones.

13,TRBV9,-,TRBJ1-2,-,CASSVGEGYGYTF,TGTGCCAGCAGCGTAGGTGAGGGCTATGGCTACACCTTC
13,TRBV5-4,TRBD1,TRBJ1-5,few,CASSRGTGQPQHF,TGTGCCAGCAGCCGCGGGACAGGGCAGCCCCAGCATTTT
15,TRBV28,TRBD1,TRBJ1-4,-,CASSSAQGGNEKLFF,TGTGCCAGCAGTTCGGCACAGGGGGGTAATGAAAAACTGTTTTTT
12,TRBV7-2,TRBD1,TRBJ2-7,-,CASSSQGNEQYF,TGTGCCAGCAGCTCACAGGGGAACGAGCAGTACTTC
11,TRBV20-1,-,TRBJ2-1,once,CSAMKEYEQFF,TGCAGTGCCATGAAAGAATATGAGCAGTTCTTC
16,TRBV13,TRBD1,TRBJ2-5,-,CASSLIGTGQEETQYF,TGTGCCAGCAGCTTAATTGGGACAGGGCAGGAAGAGACCCAGTACTTC
12,TRBV28,-,TRBJ1-5,-,CASSLPRGPQHF,TGTGCCAGCAGTCTCCCTCGGGGGCCCCAGCATTTT
10,TRBV20-1,TRBD1,TRBJ2-7,-,CSVGTDEQYF,TGCAGCGTAGGGACAGACGAGCAGTACTTC
13,TRBV6-1,TRBD1,TRBJ1-2,few,CASREGAPGGYTF,TGTGCCAGCAGGGAGGGGGCGCCGGGAGGCTACACCTTC
14,TRBV5-1,TRBD1,TRBJ2-7,-,CASSPWDSSYEQYF,TGCGCCAGCAGCCCGTGGGACAGCTCCTACGAGCAGTACTTC
15,TRBV27,TRBD2,TRBJ2-1,-,CASSLLAGVNNEQFF,TGTGCCAGCAGTTTACTAGCGGGGGTGAACAATGAGCAGTTCTTC
16,TRBV18,TRBD2,TRBJ2-7,-,CASSRAGTSGIVEQYF,TGTGCCAGCTCACGCGCCGGGACTAGCGGGATAGTCGAGCAGTACTTC
15,TRBV27,TRBD2,TRBJ2-5,-,CASSLILAGKETQYF,TGTGCCAGCAGTTTGATCCTAGCGGGGAAAGAGACCCAGTACTTC
12,TRBV19,-,TRBJ1-1,-,CASSEGVTEAFF,TGTGCCAGTAGTGAGGGGGTGACTGAAGCTTTCTTT
14,TRBV28,TRBD1,TRBJ2-7,-,CASSSGTGPYEQYF,TGTGCCAGCAGCTCCGGGACAGGACCCTACGAGCAGTACTTC
14,TRBV27,-,TRBJ1-2,few,CASSPAGMDYGYTF,TGTGCCAGCAGTCCAGCAGGGATGGACTATGGCTACACCTTC
14,TRBV6-5,-,TRBJ2-2,-,CASGTDANTGELFF,TGTGCCAGCGGAACCGACGCGAACACCGGGGAGCTGTTTTTT
12,TRBV5-6,-,TRBJ2-2,few,CASSFTTGELFF,TGTGCCAGCAGCTTTACCACCGGGGAGCTGTTTTTT
16,TRBV9,TRBD1,TRBJ2-1,-,CASSGTGFVADNEQFF,TGTGCCAGCAGCGGGACAGGGTTCGTCGCCGACAATGAGCAGTTCTTC
15,TRBV7-8,-,TRBJ2-5,-,CASSTRIPYQETQYF,TGTGCCAGCAGTACGCGCATACCGTACCAAGAGACCCAGTACTTC
18,TRBV7-2,TRBD1,TRBJ1-2,few,CASSLISTVTGESYGYTF,TGTGCCAGCAGCTTAATTTCCACCGTGACAGGGGAGTCCTATGGCTACACCTTC
13,TRBV28,TRBD1,TRBJ2-7,-,CATYPGQSYEQYF,TGTGCCACCTACCCGGGACAGTCCTACGAGCAGTACTTC
14,TRBV11-1,-,TRBJ1-2,-,CASSLVATGVGYTF,TGTGCCAGCAGCTTAGTAGCTACGGGGGTCGGCTACACCTTC
14,TRBV7-2,-,TRBJ2-1,once,CASSFVGANNEQFF,TGTGCCAGCAGCTTCGTAGGGGCCAACAATGAGCAGTTCTTC
14,TRBV10-2,TRBD2,TRBJ2-7,-,CASLLAGSSYEQYF,TGCGCCAGCCTCCTAGCGGGTAGCTCCTACGAGCAGTACTTC
11,TRBV7-9,-,TRBJ1-4,once,CASSPSEKLFF,TGTGCCAGCAGCCCTAGTGAAAAACTGTTTTTT
13,TRBV30,-,TRBJ1-1,-,CAWRRQAGTEAFF,TGTGCCTGGAGGAGGCAGGCGGGGACTGAAGCTTTCTTT
13,TRBV5-1,-,TRBJ1-2,-,CASSLGGSYGYTF,TGCGCCAGCAGCTTGGGGGGCAGCTATGGCTACACCTTC
10,TRBV6-4,-,TRBJ2-7,-,CASKTGEQYF,TGTGCCAGCAAAACGGGCGAGCAGTACTTC
12,TRBV28,-,TRBJ1-5,-,CASWAQDQPQHF,TGTGCCAGCTGGGCACAAGATCAGCCCCAGCATTTT
13,TRBV6-5,-,TRBJ1-1,few,CATDKGFGTEAFF,TGTGCCACCGACAAGGGATTCGGGACTGAAGCTTTCTTT
14,TRBV29-1,-,TRBJ1-1,-,CSVFPGQLNTEAFF,TGCAGCGTTTTTCCTGGGCAGCTGAACACTGAAGCTTTCTTT
13,TRBV7-6,-,TRBJ1-2,once,CASSFAKNYGYTF,TGTGCCAGCAGTTTCGCCAAAAACTATGGCTACACCTTC
13,TRBV29-1,-,TRBJ1-5,-,CSVKGGPNQPQHF,TGCAGCGTAAAAGGGGGACCCAATCAGCCCCAGCATTTT
14,TRBV25-1,-,TRBJ1-4,once,CASSDNPTNEKLFF,TGTGCCAGCAGTGATAACCCAACTAATGAAAAACTGTTTTTT
14,TRBV6-1,-,TRBJ2-2,-,CASKRRGDTGELFF,TGTGCCAGCAAACGGAGGGGGGACACCGGGGAGCTGTTTTTT
14,TRBV28,-,TRBJ2-6,-,CASSTTWGANVLTF,TGTGCCAGCAGCACGACGTGGGGAGCCAACGTCCTGACTTTC
19,TRBV15,TRBD1,TRBJ2-5,-,CATSRDVPGQGRQSETQYF,TGTGCCACCAGCAGAGACGTCCCGGGACAGGGGAGGCAATCGGAGACCCAGTACTTC
12,TRBV11-3,-,TRBJ2-1,-,CASSGGGNEQFF,TGTGCCAGCAGCGGAGGGGGGAATGAGCAGTTCTTC
13,TRBV6-1,TRBD1,TRBJ2-7,-,CASTRQGSYEQYF,TGTGCCAGCACTCGACAGGGGAGTTACGAGCAGTACTTC
14,TRBV6-5,-,TRBJ2-7,-,CASRRDSSAWEQYF,TGTGCCAGCAGACGGGACTCGTCGGCTTGGGAGCAGTACTTC
13,TRBV29-1,-,TRBJ2-3,-,CSVDPGITDTQYF,TGCAGCGTGGATCCGGGGATAACAGATACGCAGTATTTT
16,TRBV30,TRBD1,TRBJ2-6,few,CAWRDRVISGANVLTF,TGTGCCTGGAGGGACAGGGTAATCTCTGGGGCCAACGTCCTGACTTTC
13,TRBV11-2,-,TRBJ2-2,-,CASSSPNTGELFF,TGTGCCAGCAGCTCCCCGAACACCGGGGAGCTGTTTTTT
13,TRBV18,TRBD1,TRBJ1-5,-,CASSGAQGQPQHF,TGTGCCAGCTCAGGAGCACAGGGGCAGCCCCAGCATTTT
14,TRBV4-3,-,TRBJ1-2,medium-sized,CASSQDRVNYGYTF,TGCGCCAGCAGCCAAGACAGGGTCAACTATGGCTACACCTTC
17,TRBV4-1,TRBD1,TRBJ2-3,-,CASSQDRQGASTDTQYF,TGCGCCAGCAGCCAAGATCGGCAGGGGGCTAGCACAGATACGCAGTATTTT
14,TRBV21-1,-,TRBJ2-7,-,CASSDRPPTYEQYF,TGTGCCAGCAGCGACAGGCCTCCCACCTACGAGCAGTACTTC
17,TRBV7-3,-,TRBJ2-1,-,CASSTNLGRSSYNEQFF,TGTGCCAGCAGCACAAACCTTGGGCGGAGCTCCTACAATGAGCAGTTCTTC
16,TRBV28,TRBD1,TRBJ2-4,once,CASSLRTGLAKNIQYF,TGTGCCAGCAGTCTAAGGACAGGGCTAGCCAAAAACATTCAGTACTTC
15,TRBV5-1,TRBD2,TRBJ2-5,-,CASSRSSGDQETQYF,TGCGCCAGCAGCCGGTCTAGCGGGGACCAAGAGACCCAGTACTTC
13,TRBV29-1,TRBD1,TRBJ1-1,-,CSVSTGRGTEAFF,TGCAGCGTTTCGACAGGGAGGGGAACTGAAGCTTTCTTT
15,TRBV7-9,TRBD2,TRBJ2-7,-,CASSSGTSAEYEQYF,TGTGCCAGCAGCTCCGGGACTAGCGCTGAATACGAGCAGTACTTC
17,TRBV19,-,TRBJ2-2,-,CASNMGSLSWGTGELFF,TGTGCCAGTAATATGGGGAGTCTCTCGTGGGGCACCGGGGAGCTGTTTTTT
17,TRBV7-2,TRBD1,TRBJ2-7,-,CASSLAGTGTPSYEQYF,TGTGCCAGCAGCTTAGCCGGGACAGGGACCCCCTCCTACGAGCAGTACTTC
16,TRBV6-1,TRBD2,TRBJ2-1,-,CASSESGTSGVDEQFF,TGTGCCAGCAGTGAATCGGGGACTAGCGGGGTCGATGAGCAGTTCTTC
14,TRBV29-1,-,TRBJ1-1,-,CSVVSAHMNTEAFF,TGCAGCGTTGTTTCCGCCCACATGAACACTGAAGCTTTCTTT
17,TRBV5-5,TRBD2,TRBJ2-7,few,CASSTASGGSGYDEQYF,TGTGCCAGCAGCACTGCCTCGGGGGGAAGCGGCTATGACGAGCAGTACTTC
15,TRBV29-1,TRBD1,TRBJ1-5,-,CSVSPGTGGNQPQHF,TGCAGCGTAAGTCCCGGGACAGGGGGGAATCAGCCCCAGCATTTT
16,TRBV7-9,-,TRBJ1-3,-,CASSEAGTRSGNTIYF,TGTGCCAGCAGCGAAGCAGGCACCCGCTCTGGAAACACCATATATTTT